This entry lists 24 T cell receptor delta chains sequenced from one sample in a study of gamma-delta chains in newborns, infants, children. TCRdb fed the reads into CATT to redo clone calling. Counted here are 3,000 to 4,000 delta-chain clones, around 0.3% occurring once; the ten biggest clones make up more than 10%. The material sequenced was blood. These receptors originate from a child who was a newborn, infant or young child, either healthy, febrile or measles-vaccinated (not recorded which).

This clone is medium-sized by share. A much larger clone sits a single nucleotide away, making a read error possible. The chain links TRDV2 to TRDJ1; maybe TRDD3 (5 bases). The germline CDR1 and CDR2 sequences are GEAIGNYY and EKD. Trimming took 2 bases from V and 0 from J, leaving 9 bases between them. The CDR3 is 14 amino acids. As DNA, the CDR3 is TGTGCCTGTGACATACCGGGGGACACCGATAAACTCATCTTT. Its protein is CACDIPGDTDKLIF.

This clone came up a few times. The TCRdb record carries a much larger clone's protein, which differs from this DNA's translation at residue 7; a read error is the likely cause, and the protein listed here is the DNA translation. The chain employs TRDV1 and TRDJ1, with 9 bases identical to TRDD3. With V trimmed by 4 bases and J by 1 base, 16 bases remained unmatched. The CDR3 length is 19 residues. Germline V gene lookup returns CDR1 TSWWSYY and CDR2 QGS. CDR3 protein: CALGAQARTGGRGTDKLIF. The CDR3 DNA follows: TGTGCTCTTGGGGCACAAGCCCGTACTGGGGGACGTGGCACCGATAAACTCATCTTT.

A note on this clone: This DNA's translation differs at residue 11 from TCRdb's protein, which comes from a much larger clone; a read error is likely, and the protein shown is translated from the DNA. The rearrangement links TRDV2 to TRDJ3, with TRDD3 identical over 9 bases. The J segment lost 0 bases and the V segment lost 3 bases, leaving 11 bases of the junction unmatched. CDR1 is GEAIGNYY, CDR2 EKD, per germline. This CDR3 comprises 20 residues. The CDR3 DNA follows: TGTGCCTGTGACCGTACTGGGGGACGACTTAACTCCTGGGACACCCGACAGATGTTTTTC. Residues: CACDRTGGRLNSWDTRQMFF.

For this clone: Only one base separates this from a far larger clonotype, so it likely reflects a read error. Other nucleotide sequences in the sample specify the same CDR3. J is TRDJ1 and V is TRDV2, with 11 bases identical to TRDD3. The V and J ends lost 7 bases and 6 bases, in that order; junction bases with no gene match: 9. The CDR3 covers 14 residues. The germline V gene encodes CDR1 GEAIGNYY and CDR2 EKD. DNA for the CDR3: TGTGCCTGCGACGCGCTACTGGGGGATAATAAACTCATCTTT. It specifies CACDALLGDNKLIF.

Note on this clone: TCRdb's protein for this DNA is that of a much larger clone and differs from the translation at residue 8, likely a read error; the protein shown is the DNA translation. The chain employs TRDV2 and TRDJ1, with 8 bases identical to TRDD3. The CDR3 runs to 16 residues. With 3 bases clipped from V and 1 base from J, the junction kept 9 bases outside the gene matches. Germline CDR1 and CDR2: GEAIGNYY and EKD. CDR3: CACDVLGGQSTDKLIF. The CDR3, as DNA: TGTGCCTGTGACGTACTGGGGGGCCAATCCACCGATAAACTCATCTTT.

Worth noting for this clone: This likely traces to a read error, being one base from a far larger clone. This sequence joins TRDV2 and TRDJ1, with TRDD3 matching 7 bases. V shed 5 bases, J shed 0 bases, and the junction held 8 bases outside the gene matches. The germline CDR1 and CDR2 sequences are GEAIGNYY and EKD. The CDR3 runs to 15 residues. The CDR3 region is CACGAVLGYTDKLIF. The CDR3 DNA sequence: TGTGCCTGTGGCGCAGTACTGGGGTACACCGATAAACTCATCTTT.

No V gene call is available, although the J gene is TRDJ3; TRDD3, the D gene given by the table, was not confirmed from the DNA. This CDR3 is 22 amino acids long. The DNA of the CDR3 is TGTTCCGCAATCGGGGGTCGCCTGGGTGATCTCCTTCGGGCCTGGGACACCCGACAGATGTTTTTC. Protein: CSAIGGRLGDLLRAWDTRQMFF.

With respect to this clone: A far larger clone is one base from this, pointing to a likely read error. Other nucleotide sequences from this sample produce the same CDR3. V is TRDV2 and J is TRDJ3; D possibly corresponds to TRDD3 (5 bases). This CDR3 is 20 amino acids long. Germline V gene lookup returns CDR1 GEAIGNYY and CDR2 EKD. Deletions cut 3 bases from V and 0 bases from J, with 20 bases between. In DNA form, the CDR3 reads TGTGCCTGTGACGCACGATGGGGAATACCAGGCTCCTGGGACACCCGACAGATGTTTTTC. Protein product: CACDARWGIPGSWDTRQMFF.

With respect to this clone: TCRdb lists the protein of a much larger clone for this DNA, which differs at residue 7, so this is likely a read error; the protein given here is translated from the DNA itself. This sequence joins TRDV2 and TRDJ3, with 7 bases that match TRDD3. The germline V gene encodes CDR1 GEAIGNYY and CDR2 EKD. V dropped 4 bases and J dropped 0; count of bases not matched to a gene: 11. This CDR3 contains 19 residues. The CDR3 protein is CACDTGEYGSSWDTRQMFF. For the CDR3, the DNA is TGTGCCTGTGATACTGGGGAATACGGAAGCTCCTGGGACACCCGACAGATGTTTTTC.

In regard to this clone: TCRdb's protein for this DNA is that of a much larger clone and differs from the translation at residue 14, likely a read error; the protein shown is the DNA translation. The chain employs TRDV2 and TRDJ3; TRDD3 matches 8 bases. From germline, CDR1 is GEAIGNYY and CDR2 EKD. The CDR3 has 21 residues. CDR3 region: CACASLLGARTSSCDTRQMFF. CDR3 in DNA: TGTGCCTGTGCATCCCTACTGGGGGCCCGAACCAGCTCCTGTGACACCCGACAGATGTTTTTC.

This clone counts as hyperexpanded. In the same sample, other DNA sequences code for this CDR3. The chain links TRDV2 to TRDJ3; 7 bases map to TRDD3. V gave up 3 bases and J gave up 0 bases; unmatched junction bases: 1. Germline-derived CDR1 and CDR2 are GEAIGNYY and EKD. The CDR3 covers 16 residues. This CDR3 reads CACDWGSSWDTRQMFF. The DNA for the CDR3 is TGTGCCTGTGACTGGGGGAGCTCCTGGGACACCCGACAGATGTTTTTC.

For this clone: The translation of this DNA and the TCRdb protein of a much larger clone differ at residue 5, probably owing to a read error; the protein shown here is translated from the DNA. The gene calls are TRDV2 and TRDJ3, with D uncertain. Germline values: CDR1 GEAIGNYY, CDR2 EKD. Trimming cost V 2 bases and J 3 bases, with 10 bases left between them. The CDR3 covers 16 residues. CDR3 region: CACDIVGYWDTRQMFF. The CDR3 region has the DNA TGTGCCTGTGACATCGTGGGTTACTGGGACACCCGACAGATGTTTTTC.

On this clone: TCRdb assigns this DNA the protein of a much larger clone, which departs from its translation at residue 4; this likely reflects a read error, and the protein shown comes from translating the DNA. The gene calls are TRDV2 and TRDJ2; 8 bases align to TRDD3. Germline lookup yields CDR1 GEAIGNYY and CDR2 EKD. This CDR3 spans 18 amino acids. The CDR3 sequence is CACGTVLGGLALTAQLFF. The CDR3 DNA reads as TGTGCCTGTGGCACCGTACTGGGGGGCCTAGCTTTGACAGCACAACTCTTCTTT.

In its sample, this clone was seen many times. A far more abundant clone sits one base away, making this likely a read error. The J gene is TRDJ3, the V gene TRDV2; 8 positions agree with TRDD3. Germline CDR1 is GEAIGNYY and CDR2 is EKD. The CDR3 contains 21 residues. In DNA, the CDR3 is TGTGCCTGTGCATCCCTACTGGGGGCCCGAACCAGCTCCCGGGACACCCGACAGATGTTTTTC. This gives the protein CACASLLGARTSSRDTRQMFF.

This clone was counted only a few times. The protein TCRdb gives is from a much larger clone and does not agree with this DNA's translation at residue 3, likely a read error; the protein shown here comes from the DNA. The chain recombines TRDV2 with TRDJ3; 12 bases line up with TRDD3. The CDR3 loop spans 22 amino acids. The V gene's germline CDR1 is GEAIGNYY and CDR2 EKD. CDR3 sequence: CAGDTVGLGDTLNPWDTRQMFF. CDR3 DNA sequence: TGTGCCGGTGACACCGTAGGACTGGGGGATACCCTCAACCCCTGGGACACCCGACAGATGTTTTTC.

Regarding this clone: A read error is the likely source, as a far larger clone sits one nucleotide away. The chain links TRDV2 to TRDJ1, with TRDD3 as a possible D gene (6 bases). The CDR3 covers 14 residues. V was trimmed by 2 bases and J by 1 base, leaving 10 bases between them. Germline V gene data show CDR1 as GEAIGNYY and CDR2 as EKD. CDR3 sequence: CACDRLGGTDKLIF. DNA of the CDR3: TGTGCCTGTGACAGGTTGGGGGGCACCGATAAACTCATCTTT.

This clone was found a few times. TCRdb has a much larger clone's protein, which differs at residue 11 from the translation of this DNA, likely because of a read error; what is shown is the protein translated from the DNA. This chain joins TRDV2 and TRDJ2; the match to TRDD3 covers 10 bases. Germline CDR1 is GEAIGNYY and CDR2 is EKD. The CDR3 has 15 amino acids. The CDR3 reads CACDTGGYLTVQLFF. The CDR3 region has the DNA TGTGCCTGTGACACTGGGGGATACTTGACAGTACAACTCTTCTTT.

On this clone itself: A much more abundant neighbour one base away suggests this may be a read error. This sample also contains other DNA sequences that code for the same CDR3. DNA of the CDR3: TGTGCCTTTTGGTGGGGACTAGGGGATAGGCCTGTCTCCTGGGACACCCGACAGATGTTTTTC. It codes for CAFWWGLGDRPVSWDTRQMFF. The rearrangement joins TRDV3 to TRDJ3; 7 positions agree with TRDD3. The CDR3 spans 21 residues. The germline V gene encodes CDR1 TVYSNPD and CDR2 GDNSRS (reference sequence). J gave up 0 bases and V 2 bases, and 19 bases lay outside the gene matches.

This clone has just a few counts. Possible read error: a much larger clone is one base away. This specimen includes other DNA sequences encoding the same CDR3. The genes are TRDV1 and TRDJ2; 8 nucleotides agree with TRDD2. From germline, CDR1 is TSWWSYY and CDR2 QGS. The CDR3 extends over 24 amino acids. V lost 3 bases, J lost 0 bases, and 27 bases stayed unmatched. CDR3 sequence reads: CALGDLPTGAKLTLLEALTAQLFF. CDR3 coding DNA: TGTGCTCTTGGGGATCTTCCTACGGGGGCTAAGCTCACCCTTTTAGAAGCTTTGACAGCACAACTCTTCTTT.

This clone was recorded a few times. TCRdb lists the protein of a much larger clone for this DNA, which differs at residue 6, so this is likely a read error; the protein given here is translated from the DNA itself. The chain employs TRDV2 and TRDJ2; 8 bases match TRDD3. The length of the CDR3 is 16 residues. V shed 2 bases, J shed 0 bases, and the junction held 4 bases outside the gene matches. CDR1 GEAIGNYY and CDR2 EKD come from the germline V gene. This CDR3 is CACDIPGDTLTAQLFF. CDR3 DNA: TGTGCCTGTGACATACCGGGGGATACTTTGACAGCACAACTCTTCTTT.

This clone was picked up a small number of times. A far larger clone differs by one base, so this is likely a read error. Other nucleotide sequences from this sample produce the same CDR3. The rearrangement joins TRDV3 to TRDJ1, with 12 nucleotides matching TRDD3. The CDR3 is 17 residues long. CDR1 and CDR2 (germline): TVYSNPD, GDNSRS (reference sequence). V lost 4 bases and J lost 0; bases outside the gene matches: 12. CDR3 loop: CACRPSWGIRYTDKLIF. The CDR3 DNA is TGTGCCTGCCGGCCTTCCTGGGGGATACGGTACACCGATAAACTCATCTTT.

Details on this clone: TCRdb has a much larger clone's protein, which differs at residue 11 from the translation of this DNA, likely because of a read error; what is shown is the protein translated from the DNA. The rearrangement joins TRDV2 to TRDJ3; D is unresolved. The CDR3 has 19 residues. The V and J ends lost 5 bases and 2 bases respectively, with 21 bases between them. Germline V gene lookup returns CDR1 GEAIGNYY and CDR2 EKD. The CDR3 nucleotides are TGTGCCTGTGGGAAGGTCTTGGACGAAGGTCCCTGGGACACCCGACAGATGTTTTTC. It is translated as CACGKVLDEGPWDTRQMFF.

This clone was detected only a few times. The TCRdb protein comes from a much larger clone and disagrees with this DNA's translation at residue 6, likely due to a read error; the protein given here is derived from the DNA. The chain combines TRDV2 with TRDJ3; D not resolved. The CDR3 length is 15 residues. The V end was cut by 3 bases, the J end by 2 bases, with 7 bases between. Germline loops: CDR1 GEAIGNYY, CDR2 EKD. The CDR3 DNA is TGTGCCTGTGACTGGTGGACCTGGGACACCCGACAGATGTTTTTC. Translating it yields CACDWWTWDTRQMFF.

This clone occurred a few times. TCRdb pairs this DNA with a much larger clone's protein that differs at residue 3, likely a read error; the protein shown was translated from the DNA. V and J are TRDV2 and TRDJ3; 7 positions match TRDD3. The CDR3 is 20 residues long. Germline assignment: CDR1 GEAIGNYY and CDR2 EKD. CDR3 sequence reads: CAYDTAWGVFSSWDTRQMFF. CDR3 coding DNA: TGTGCCTATGACACCGCCTGGGGGGTTTTCAGCTCCTGGGACACCCGACAGATGTTTTTC.